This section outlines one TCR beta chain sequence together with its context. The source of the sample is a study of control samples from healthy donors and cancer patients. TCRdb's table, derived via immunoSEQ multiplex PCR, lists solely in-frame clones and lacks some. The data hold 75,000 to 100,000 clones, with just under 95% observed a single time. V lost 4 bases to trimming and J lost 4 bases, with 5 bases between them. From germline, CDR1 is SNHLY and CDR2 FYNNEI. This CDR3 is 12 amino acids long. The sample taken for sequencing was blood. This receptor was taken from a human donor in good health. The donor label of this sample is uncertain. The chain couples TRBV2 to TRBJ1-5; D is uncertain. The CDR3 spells CASSGNNQPQHF. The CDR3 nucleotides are TGTGCCAGCAGTGGTAATAATCAGCCCCAGCATTTT.